This T cell receptor (beta chain) was retrieved from a study of T cell responses to AZD1222 COVID-19 vaccine. Turning to the study itself: Investigators merged groups given second doses at roughly 4 or roughly 12 weeks. Study observations and caveats: Variant regions that are unmutated are reportedly the target of nearly half of spike-specific TCRs. Spike-specific TCR breadth and depth grew following two AZD1222 doses.

The CDR3 contains 14 residues. Germline CDR1 is MNHNY and CDR2 is SVGAGI (reference sequence). The germline V and J ends were trimmed by 0 bases and 7 bases, with 9 bases remaining between them. Profiled with immunoSEQ multiplex PCR; TCRdb holds only in-frame clones, not every one. Found here are 140,000 to 150,000 clones, 80% to 95% of them singletons; the top ten hold about 3.8%. On this clone: Its antigen remains unidentified.

The rearrangement uses TRBV6-6 and TRBJ1-4, with D uncertain. The material was peripheral blood, obtained on day 0 of AZD1222 vaccination. This TCR came from an adult in good health. The CDR3 nucleotides are TGTGCCAGCAGTTACTCGAGGCAGCTTGAAAAACTGTTTTTT. This encodes CASSYSRQLEKLFF.